Reported below is one T cell receptor (beta chain). Its target is not known. As defined, naive CD8 cells were CD45RO-negative and positively selected for CCR7, with terminally differentiated effector memory CD45RA+ cells excluded. This entry is derived from a study of shared clonotypes between healthy human individuals. The wider study: Per-donor plates numbered three CD4 naive, three CD4 memory, two CD8 naive and one CD8 memory. Study-wide findings and caveats: Rarefaction demonstrated incomplete sorted-subset sequencing despite large depth. Deeper or shallower sequencing was expected to change how clonotypes are shared among donors. The low donor count limited represented genetic and exposure-history diversity.

The CDR3 contains 15 residues. Germline CDR1 is SGHRS and CDR2 is YFSETQ. Trimming took off 0 bases at V and 3 bases at J, with 12 bases between the two ends. Sequenced by immunoSEQ multiplex PCR; TCRdb stores in-frame clones only, minus some. The table has some 1,900,000 clones, roughly 95% seen once. The rearrangement uses TRBV5-1 and TRBJ1-1; D remains ambiguous. The sequencing input was naive CD8+ T cells sorted from blood. This sequence was found in a young man in good health. CDR3 DNA sequence: TGCGCCAGCAGCTTGGAGCCGGGATTGGACACTGAAGCTTTCTTT. Protein sequence: CASSLEPGLDTEAFF.